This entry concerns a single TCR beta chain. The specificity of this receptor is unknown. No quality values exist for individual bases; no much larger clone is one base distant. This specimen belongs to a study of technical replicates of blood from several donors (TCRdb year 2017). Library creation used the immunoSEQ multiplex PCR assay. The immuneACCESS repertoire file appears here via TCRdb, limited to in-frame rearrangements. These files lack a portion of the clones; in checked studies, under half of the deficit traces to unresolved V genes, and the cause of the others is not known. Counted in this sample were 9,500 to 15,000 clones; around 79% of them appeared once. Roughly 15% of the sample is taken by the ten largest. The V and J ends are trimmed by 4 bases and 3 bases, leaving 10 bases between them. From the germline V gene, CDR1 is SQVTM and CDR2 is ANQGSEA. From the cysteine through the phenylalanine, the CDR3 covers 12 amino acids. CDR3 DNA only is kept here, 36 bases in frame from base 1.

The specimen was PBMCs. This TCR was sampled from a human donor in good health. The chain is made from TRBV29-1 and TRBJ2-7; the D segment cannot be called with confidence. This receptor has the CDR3 CSVVSGDYEQYF. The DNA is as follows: TGCAGCGTTGTCTCCGGAGACTACGAGCAGTACTTC.